Listed below are T cell receptor beta chains from one sample, sequenced in a study of blood T cell repertoires in COVID-19. TCRdb's copy holds only in-frame clones and misses some; the assay was immunoSEQ multiplex PCR. The table records over 200,000 clones, about 93% of them present only once. Sequenced sample: peripheral blood. The receptors shown here come from a man in his sixties with COVID-19, enrolled during active disease. CDR3s include the opening cysteine and the closing phenylalanine or tryptophan. Fields, in order: V gene, D gene, clone size, J gene, CDR3 protein, CDR3 DNA. The D gene is left open where the match is weak. The size of a clone is reported for some rows only, either as once, few or many, or as a class for expanded clones.

TRBV27	NA	NA	TRBJ1-1	CASRLKPGGSTEAFF	TGTGCCAGCAGACTCAAACCTGGCGGGAGCACTGAAGCTTTCTTT
TRBV18	TRBD1	once	TRBJ1-5	CASSPTGTGVGQPQHF	TGTGCCAGCTCACCAACCGGGACAGGGGTAGGACAGCCCCAGCATTTT
TRBV7-9	TRBD1	NA	TRBJ1-2	CASSPQGAVGYTF	TGTGCCAGCAGCCCTCAGGGGGCGGTTGGCTACACCTTC
TRBV18	NA	NA	TRBJ2-2	CASSPYSNTGELFF	TGTGCCAGCTCACCATATTCGAACACCGGGGAGCTGTTTTTT
TRBV27	NA	NA	TRBJ1-3	CASRPLLRGSGNTIYF	TGTGCCAGCAGGCCTCTGCTCAGGGGCTCTGGAAACACCATATATTTT
TRBV5-1	NA	NA	TRBJ1-1	CASSLETQKNTEAFF	TGCGCCAGCAGCTTGGAGACTCAGAAGAACACTGAAGCTTTCTTT
TRBV14	NA	once	TRBJ2-5	CASSQDRRTQYF	TGTGCCAGCAGCCAAGATCGGAGGACCCAGTACTTC
TRBV27	TRBD2	NA	TRBJ2-2	CASSSSGPNTGELFF	TGTGCCAGCAGTTCTAGCGGGCCGAACACCGGGGAGCTGTTTTTT
TRBV11-2	TRBD2	NA	TRBJ2-5	CASSFGLAGVFETQYF	TGTGCCAGCAGCTTCGGACTAGCGGGAGTTTTCGAGACCCAGTACTTC
TRBV6-5	NA	NA	TRBJ2-7	CASSPSQGIYEQYF	TGTGCCAGCAGCCCCTCCCAGGGTATCTACGAGCAGTACTTC
TRBV7-3	NA	once	TRBJ2-7	CASSQSQGQEQYF	TGTGCCAGCAGCCAATCACAGGGTCAAGAGCAGTACTTC
TRBV4-1	NA	NA	TRBJ2-7	CASSQGWTVMNYEQYF	TGCGCCAGCAGCCAAGGGTGGACAGTAATGAACTACGAGCAGTACTTC
TRBV7-9	NA	few	TRBJ1-4	CASSLGGEVNEKLFF	TGTGCCAGCAGCTTAGGGGGGGAAGTTAATGAAAAACTGTTTTTT
TRBV5-1	TRBD2	NA	TRBJ2-7	CASSLGLAGVEQYF	TGCGCCAGCAGCTTGGGTTTAGCGGGAGTCGAGCAGTACTTC
TRBV5-1	TRBD1	once	TRBJ2-1	CASSRTGTGVYNEQFF	TGCGCCAGCAGCCGTACCGGGACAGGGGTCTACAATGAGCAGTTCTTC
TRBV5-4	TRBD1	NA	TRBJ1-2	CASSQGQDTFGYTF	TGTGCCAGCAGCCAGGGACAGGACACCTTTGGCTACACCTTC
TRBV4-1	NA	NA	TRBJ1-2	CASSQVLGGANYGYTF	TGCGCCAGCAGCCAAGTTTTGGGTGGAGCTAACTATGGCTACACCTTC
TRBV14	NA	NA	TRBJ2-1	CASSQLTSSYNEQFF	TGTGCCAGCAGCCAACTAACTAGCTCCTACAATGAGCAGTTCTTC
TRBV5-1	TRBD1	NA	TRBJ2-1	CASSSGQGAREQFF	TGCGCCAGCAGCTCGGGACAGGGTGCTCGTGAGCAGTTCTTC
TRBV30	TRBD1	once	TRBJ1-1	CAWSPRDRGSLPEAFF	TGTGCCTGGAGTCCCCGGGACAGGGGGTCGCTCCCTGAAGCTTTCTTT
TRBV6-6	NA	NA	TRBJ2-4	CASSSRDIIQYF	TGTGCCAGCAGTTCCCGGGACATCATTCAGTACTTC
TRBV27	NA	NA	TRBJ1-1	CASRALMNTEAFF	TGTGCCAGCAGAGCCTTAATGAACACTGAAGCTTTCTTT
TRBV10-3	TRBD2	NA	TRBJ2-1	CAISLGLAGPNEQFF	TGTGCCATCAGTCTGGGACTAGCGGGACCCAATGAGCAGTTCTTC
TRBV28	NA	NA	TRBJ2-4	CASSLGGGFAKNIQYF	TGTGCCAGCAGTTTAGGGGGGGGCTTCGCCAAAAACATTCAGTACTTC
TRBV6-5	TRBD1	NA	TRBJ1-5	CASSSDPTGSNQPQHF	TGTGCCAGCAGTTCCGATCCGACAGGGAGCAATCAGCCCCAGCATTTT
TRBV6-2/TRBV6-3	NA	once	TRBJ2-1	CASSSPGTPLGYQFF	TGTGCCAGCAGTTCTCCGGGGACTCCGTTGGGGTACCAGTTCTTC
TRBV3-1/TRBV3-2	NA	NA	TRBJ2-2	CASSPSRNTGELFF	TGTGCCAGCAGCCCTAGTCGGAACACCGGGGAGCTGTTTTTT
TRBV27	NA	NA	TRBJ1-4	CASSFDAGGEKLFF	TGTGCCAGCAGTTTTGATGCGGGGGGTGAAAAACTGTTTTTT
TRBV27	NA	NA	TRBJ2-2	CASSFGGRPTGELFF	TGTGCCAGCAGTTTCGGGGGGCGCCCCACCGGGGAGCTGTTTTTT
TRBV7-9	NA	NA	TRBJ1-1	CASSFQGQNTEAFF	TGTGCCAGCAGCTTTCAGGGACAGAACACTGAAGCTTTCTTT
TRBV5-1	NA	few	TRBJ2-2	CASSLERWNTGELFF	TGCGCCAGCAGCTTAGAGCGGTGGAACACCGGGGAGCTGTTTTTT
TRBV5-4	NA	NA	TRBJ1-2	CASSLRTGIAYGYTF	TGTGCCAGCAGCTTGAGAACAGGGATCGCCTATGGCTACACCTTC
TRBV5-4	TRBD2	NA	TRBJ2-7	CASSIGRASYEQYF	TGTGCCAGCAGCATAGGGAGGGCCTCCTACGAGCAGTACTTC
TRBV6-5	NA	NA	TRBJ1-2	CASMTTANYGYTF	TGTGCCAGCATGACCACAGCAAACTATGGCTACACCTTC
TRBV14	TRBD1	NA	TRBJ1-2	CASSPWGQGFYGYTF	TGTGCCAGCAGCCCCTGGGGACAGGGGTTCTATGGCTACACCTTC
TRBV21-1	NA	NA	TRBJ1-1	CASSKTHEGDTEAFF	TGTGCCAGCAGCAAGACGCACGAGGGGGACACTGAAGCTTTCTTT
TRBV6-5	TRBD1	NA	TRBJ2-1	CASSRTGQGSFF	TGTGCCAGCAGCCGCACGGGACAGGGGTCGTTCTTC
TRBV3-1/TRBV3-2	NA	NA	TRBJ2-7	CASSQGTVSYEQYF	TGTGCCAGCAGCCAAGGGACTGTCTCCTACGAGCAGTACTTC
TRBV4-3	TRBD1	NA	TRBJ2-7	CASSQDPTGGYYEQYF	TGCGCCAGCAGCCAAGACCCGACAGGGGGCTATTACGAGCAGTACTTC
TRBV5-5	NA	NA	TRBJ1-1	CASRGGANTEAFF	TGTGCCAGCAGGGGAGGGGCGAACACTGAAGCTTTCTTT
TRBV5-4	TRBD2	NA	TRBJ2-7	CASSPGLAGFDEQYF	TGTGCCAGCAGCCCCGGACTAGCGGGATTCGACGAGCAGTACTTC
TRBV6-6	NA	NA	TRBJ1-4	CASSYFSGVVNEKLFF	TGTGCCAGCAGTTACTTCTCGGGGGTTGTGAATGAAAAACTGTTTTTT
TRBV5-1	TRBD2	once	TRBJ2-5	CASSLGRGGPETQYF	TGCGCCAGCAGCTTGGGTCGGGGGGGCCCAGAGACCCAGTACTTC
TRBV19	NA	few	TRBJ1-1	CASSILGRGVKAFF	TGTGCCAGTAGTATACTGGGCAGGGGAGTGAAGGCTTTCTTT
TRBV4-3	TRBD1	NA	TRBJ2-7	CASSQERGQGHEQYF	TGCGCCAGCAGCCAAGAAAGGGGACAGGGTCACGAGCAGTACTTC
TRBV5-1	TRBD2	NA	TRBJ2-1	CASSLRLAGAYNEQFF	TGCGCCAGCAGCTTGCGGCTAGCGGGTGCATACAATGAGCAGTTCTTC
TRBV21-1	NA	NA	TRBJ2-7	CASSELPRDRGTYEQYF	TGTGCCAGCAGCGAATTACCCCGGGACAGGGGAACCTACGAGCAGTACTTC
TRBV27	NA	NA	TRBJ1-2	CASSLSAGNYGYTF	TGTGCCAGCAGTTTGAGCGCCGGAAACTATGGCTACACCTTC
TRBV18	NA	NA	TRBJ1-1	CASSSTPNTEAFF	TGTGCCAGCTCATCTACCCCGAACACTGAAGCTTTCTTT
TRBV3-1/TRBV3-2	NA	NA	TRBJ1-1	CASSQAGISLNTEAFF	TGTGCCAGCAGCCAAGCAGGCATTTCATTGAACACTGAAGCTTTCTTT
TRBV5-1	TRBD1	NA	TRBJ1-2	CASSRTGDSGYTF	TGCGCCAGCAGTAGAACAGGGGACTCTGGCTACACCTTC
TRBV9	TRBD2	NA	TRBJ2-3	CASSAVLSGGAQASTDTQYF	TGTGCCAGCAGCGCTGTCCTTAGCGGGGGGGCTCAGGCAAGTACAGATACGCAGTATTTT
TRBV7-2	TRBD2	NA	TRBJ2-3	CASSLVGGGGYF	TGTGCCAGCAGCTTAGTTGGCGGGGGGGGGTATTTT
TRBV9	NA	NA	TRBJ1-1	CASSPMNTEAFF	TGTGCCAGCAGCCCTATGAACACTGAAGCTTTCTTT
TRBV7-8	NA	NA	TRBJ2-2	CASSLYNVGELFF	TGTGCCAGCAGCTTATATAATGTCGGGGAGCTGTTTTTT
TRBV30	NA	NA	TRBJ2-1	CAWSVGQTYNEQFF	TGTGCCTGGAGTGTCGGACAGACCTACAATGAGCAGTTCTTC
TRBV5-8	NA	NA	TRBJ2-1	CASSWVNRDNEQFF	TGTGCCAGCAGCTGGGTTAACAGGGACAATGAGCAGTTCTTC
TRBV9	TRBD2	once	TRBJ2-3	CASGGTSGSPDTQYF	TGTGCCAGCGGTGGGACTAGCGGGAGCCCAGATACGCAGTATTTT
TRBV9	NA	NA	TRBJ2-2	CASSQVGVTGELFF	TGTGCCAGCAGTCAGGTGGGCGTAACCGGGGAGCTGTTTTTT